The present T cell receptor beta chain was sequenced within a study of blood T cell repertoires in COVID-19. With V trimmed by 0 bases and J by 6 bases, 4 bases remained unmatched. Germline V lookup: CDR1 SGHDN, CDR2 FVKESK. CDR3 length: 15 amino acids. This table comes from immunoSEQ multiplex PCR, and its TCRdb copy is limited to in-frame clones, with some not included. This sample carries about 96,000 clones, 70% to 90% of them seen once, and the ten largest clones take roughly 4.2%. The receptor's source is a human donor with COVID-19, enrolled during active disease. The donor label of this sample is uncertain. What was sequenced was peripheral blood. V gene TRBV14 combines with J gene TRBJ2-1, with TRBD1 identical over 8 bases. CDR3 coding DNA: TGTGCCAGCAGCCAAGATCTCGGACAGGGCAATGAGCAGTTCTTC. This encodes CASSQDLGQGNEQFF.